These 24 T cell receptor beta chains originate from one sample sequenced in a study of T cells in localized non-small cell lung cancer (dated by TCRdb to the early 2020s). The protocol used for the library was the immunoSEQ multiplex PCR assay. TCRdb took this table from immuneACCESS and kept in-frame rearrangements with V and J called. Such tables lack part of the clones; where checked against another copy, unresolved V genes explain under half of the gap, and the rest is unexplained. Recorded for this sample are 25,000 to 35,000 clones; approximately 83% of them occurred a single time. The top ten hold 5.3% of the sample. The sequencing here drew on peripheral blood mononuclear cells, taken before any cancer treatment. The origin of the receptors is a man between 40 and 75 years old with stage III lung adenocarcinoma.

The chain couples TRBV4-1 to TRBJ2-2; D is perhaps TRBD2 (5 bases). Looked up from germline, CDR1 is MGHRA and CDR2 is YSYEKL. V was shortened by 10 bases and J by 1 base, with 10 bases between the two germline ends. The CDR3 is made up of 13 amino acids. Here the CDR3 DNA reads TGCGCCATCGGGAACCTGAACACCGGGGAGCTGTTTTTT. Amino acids: CAIGNLNTGELFF.

Only one count was recorded for this clone. This chain links TRBV18 with TRBJ1-4; D gene uncertain. Deletions cut 2 bases from V and 12 bases from J, with 16 bases between. The CDR3 consists of 14 residues. Germline V lookup: CDR1 KGHSH, CDR2 LQKENI. The chain's CDR3 is CASSPGRPVVELFF. The CDR3 region has the DNA TGTGCCAGCTCACCAGGGCGGCCCGTGGTTGAACTGTTTTTT. The full variable domain, its missing parts supplied by reference TRBV18 and TRBJ1-4, is NAGVMQNPRHLVRRRGQEARLRCSPMKGHSHVYWYRQLPEEGLKFMVYLQKENIIDESGMPKERFSAEFPKEGPSILRIQQVVRGDSAAYFCASSPGRPVVELFFGSGTQLSVL.

The table lists this clone with a few counts. The genes are TRBV10-2 and TRBJ2-6; maybe TRBD1 (7 bases). The germline CDR1 and CDR2 sequences are WSHSY and SAAADI. V was pared by 5 bases and J by 5 bases, with 13 bases between. This CDR3 spans 15 amino acids. The CDR3 DNA follows: TGCGCCAGCAGTCCTCAGGGGGGCCGGGCCAACGTCCTGACTTTC. It translates to CASSPQGGRANVLTF.

The chain employs TRBV5-1 and TRBJ2-1; 12 positions agree with TRBD2. J was trimmed by 0 bases and V by 5 bases; bases with no gene match: 6. Germline lookup yields CDR1 SGHRS and CDR2 YFSETQ. The CDR3 sequence is 17 residues long. The chain's CDR3 is CASRRLAGESSYNEQFF. The DNA of the CDR3 is TGCGCCAGCAGAAGACTAGCGGGGGAGAGCTCCTACAATGAGCAGTTCTTC.

J is TRBJ2-1 and V is TRBV11-2; TRBD1 aligns across 8 bases. V shed 9 bases, J shed 4 bases, and the junction held 14 bases outside the gene matches. This CDR3 contains 16 residues. The germline V gene encodes CDR1 SGHAT and CDR2 FQNNGV. The chain's CDR3 is CASSPSRQGPYNEQFF. The CDR3 nucleotides are TGTGCCAGTTCCCCAAGTCGACAGGGGCCTTACAATGAGCAGTTCTTC.

This chain uses TRBV5-1 with TRBJ1-1; D call uncertain. Germline V gene data show CDR1 as SGHRS and CDR2 as YFSETQ. Between the trimmed V and J ends, which lost 0 bases and 4 bases, there was a span of 13 bases. The CDR3 totals 15 residues. DNA of the CDR3: TGCGCCAGCAGCTTGGGAGCGTATTTGCCCACTGAAGCTTTCTTT. This encodes CASSLGAYLPTEAFF.

This clone was detected only a few times. The chain is built from TRBV5-1 and TRBJ1-1; D is unclear. The V and J ends lost 4 bases and 2 bases respectively, with 12 bases between them. This CDR3 contains 14 residues. Germline V gene lookup returns CDR1 SGHRS and CDR2 YFSETQ. CDR3 loop: CASSIGPTNTEAFF. In DNA, the CDR3 is TGCGCCAGCAGCATCGGACCAACAAACACTGAAGCTTTCTTT.

The V gene is TRBV28, the J gene TRBJ1-2; D not certain. Germline CDR1 is MDHEN and CDR2 is SYDVKM. This CDR3 spans 11 amino acids. With 8 bases removed from V and 8 bases from J, the gap between germline ends came to 12 bases. CDR3 nucleotides: TGTGCCAGCGGCAACATGAGGGGCTACACCTTC. As protein: CASGNMRGYTF.

V is TRBV6-6 and J is TRBJ2-2; TRBD2 matches 10 bases. V lost 6 bases and J lost 6; bases outside the gene matches: 10. CDR3 size: 16 residues. Germline V CDR1 and CDR2: MNHNY, SVGAGI (reference sequence). CDR3 DNA: TGTGCCAGCAGACTTACCGGGACTAGCGCCGCCGGGGAGCTGTTTTTT. Amino acid sequence: CASRLTGTSAAGELFF.

The chain joins TRBV11-2 to TRBJ1-1; D is ambiguous. This CDR3 spans 14 amino acids. Germline V gives CDR1 SGHAT, CDR2 FQNNGV. The V gene lost 3 bases and the J gene lost 3 bases, with 11 bases spanning the gap. The CDR3 DNA follows: TGTGCCAGCAGCTTTACCCAGCGGGACACTGAAGCTTTCTTT. Encoded protein: CASSFTQRDTEAFF.

The chain has TRBV4-1 and TRBJ2-5, with D unclear. Germline V gene lookup returns CDR1 MGHRA and CDR2 YSYEKL. This CDR3 is 13 amino acids long. With 5 bases removed from V and 5 bases from J, the gap between germline ends came to 12 bases. The CDR3 is CASSSQLGETQYF. The CDR3 nucleotides read TGCGCCAGCAGCTCGCAATTGGGGGAGACCCAGTACTTC.

The chain is built from TRBV5-1 and TRBJ1-5; D uncertain. Germline V gene data show CDR1 as SGHRS and CDR2 as YFSETQ. The CDR3 sequence is 15 residues long. V was cut by 1 base and J by 0 bases, with 8 bases left in between. In DNA form, the CDR3 reads TGCGCCAGCAGCTTGTACGGCAATAGCAATCAGCCCCAGCATTTT. It yields the protein CASSLYGNSNQPQHF. The full variable domain, completed using reference TRBV5-1 and TRBJ1-5, is KAGVTQTPRYLIKTRGQQVTLSCSPISGHRSVSWYQQTPGQGLQFLFEYFSETQRNKGNFPGRFSGRQFSNSRSEMNVSTLELGDSALYLCASSLYGNSNQPQHFGDGTRLSIL.

This clone has just one count. The chain combines TRBV28 with TRBJ2-3; D not certain. The CDR3 length is 12 residues. CDR1 and CDR2 from the germline V gene are MDHEN and SYDVKM. Trimming left V 5 bases short and J 1 base short, with 4 bases between. The CDR3 nucleotides read TGTGCCAGCAGTAGGGGCACAGATACGCAGTATTTT. This sequence encodes CASSRGTDTQYF.

The rearrangement links TRBV11-3 to TRBJ2-1, with 10 bases that match TRBD2. Germline V lookup: CDR1 SGHNT, CDR2 YENEEA. The CDR3 loop spans 16 amino acids. V lost 3 bases, J lost 6 bases, and 8 bases stayed unmatched. This chain's CDR3 is CASSLGASGSFNEQFF. The CDR3 DNA follows: TGTGCCAGCAGCTTGGGAGCTAGCGGGAGTTTCAATGAGCAGTTCTTC.

V usage is TRBV30 and J usage is TRBJ2-4; perhaps TRBD1 as D (5 bases). Germline V lookup: CDR1 GTSNPN, CDR2 SVGIG (reference sequence). V was clipped by 3 bases and J by 8 bases, with 17 bases between them. The CDR3 is 14 amino acids. This CDR3 is CAWRDKGKGDIQYF. The CDR3, as DNA: TGTGCCTGGAGGGACAAGGGGAAAGGAGACATTCAGTACTTC.

V is TRBV11-2 and J is TRBJ1-3; 8 bases align to TRBD1. From germline, CDR1 is SGHAT and CDR2 FQNNGV. V dropped 5 bases and J dropped 0; count of bases not matched to a gene: 6. There are 16 residues in the CDR3. CDR3 residues: CASSPGGYYSGNTIYF. CDR3 DNA: TGTGCCAGCAGCCCAGGGGGCTACTACTCTGGAAACACCATATATTTT.

This chain uses TRBV11-3 with TRBJ2-2; D is uncertain. CDR1 SGHNT and CDR2 YENEEA come from the germline V gene. There are 14 residues in the CDR3. V lost 3 bases to trimming and J lost 1 base, with 6 bases between them. The CDR3 sequence: CASSLGGNTGELFF. The CDR3 nucleotides read TGTGCCAGCAGCTTGGGCGGGAACACCGGGGAGCTGTTTTTT.

The V and J genes are TRBV25-1 and TRBJ2-3, with TRBD2 matching 11 bases. The V segment lost 1 base and the J segment 6 bases; nucleotides outside the gene matches: 3. The germline V gene encodes CDR1 MGHDK and CDR2 SYGVNS. The CDR3 runs 15 residues. As DNA, the CDR3 is TGTGCCAGCAGTGAATCCGCTAGCGGGGGGGATACGCAGTATTTT. It specifies CASSESASGGDTQYF.

The V and J genes are TRBV7-3 and TRBJ2-5; 8 bases are shared with TRBD2. Per the germline V gene, CDR1 is SGHTA and CDR2 is FQGTGA. V shed 8 bases, J shed 9 bases, and the junction held 11 bases outside the gene matches. CDR3 length equals 13 residues. In nucleotides, the CDR3 is TGTGCCAGCCGGCAGGGGCCGGGAGGGCCCCAGTACTTC. Its protein product is CASRQGPGGPQYF.

The chain recombines TRBV30 with TRBJ2-3, with D perhaps matching TRBD1 (6 bases). Germline CDR1 is GTSNPN and CDR2 is SVGIG (reference sequence). The ends were cut back, 2 bases at V and 0 bases at J, with 9 bases in the middle. This CDR3 is built from 14 residues. The CDR3 sequence is CAWSRTVSTDTQYF. The CDR3 DNA follows: TGTGCCTGGAGTAGGACAGTTAGCACAGATACGCAGTATTTT.

J is TRBJ1-2 and V is TRBV30; the match to TRBD1 covers 11 bases. This CDR3 spans 14 amino acids. CDR1 GTSNPN and CDR2 SVGIG come from the germline V gene (reference sequence). The V segment lost 4 bases and the J segment 5 bases; nucleotides outside the gene matches: 6. In DNA form, the CDR3 reads TGTGCCTGGACGACGGACAGGGGGCTTTATGGCTACACCTTC. Encoded protein: CAWTTDRGLYGYTF.

The genes are TRBV18 and TRBJ1-1; D is ambiguous. V was shortened by 6 bases and J by 11 bases, with 19 bases between the two germline ends. There are 13 residues in the CDR3. Per germline, CDR1 KGHSH and CDR2 LQKENI. The CDR3 coding sequence is TGTGCCAGCTCGCCCGGCCACTTGGATTCGGCTTTCTTT. This sequence encodes CASSPGHLDSAFF.

The chain uses TRBV9 and TRBJ1-2; TRBD1 matches at 7 bases. Per germline, CDR1 SGDLS and CDR2 YYNGEE. The J segment lost 13 bases and the V segment lost 6 bases, leaving 15 bases of the junction unmatched. CDR3 size: 13 residues. Written as DNA, the CDR3 is TGTGCCAGCACCACATCAGGACAGGCGGTAATCACCTTC. It yields the protein CASTTSGQAVITF.

This clone was seen only once. The chain joins TRBV5-1 to TRBJ1-2, with D possibly TRBD1 on 5 matching bases. Trimming removed 2 bases from V and 5 bases from J, with 13 bases in between. Germline V gene data show CDR1 as SGHRS and CDR2 as YFSETQ. This CDR3 has 14 residues. DNA for the CDR3: TGCGCCAGCAGCTTCGCGGGACCGACTTATGGCTACACCTTC. Amino acids: CASSFAGPTYGYTF.